The 32 T cell receptor beta chains listed next were all sequenced from one sample in a study of cytomegalovirus exposure and HLA in healthy donors. Method: immunoSEQ multiplex PCR; TCRdb's copy keeps in-frame clones and lacks some. The data contain approximately 39,000 clones, 85% to 95% of them singletons. The sequenced sample was PBMCs. The receptors shown here come from a man younger than 35 in good health and CMV-seronegative.

The chain recombines TRBV5-1 with TRBJ2-3; 16 nucleotides line up with TRBD2. The trim removed 2 bases at V and 1 base at J, leaving 4 bases unmatched. The CDR3 has 18 amino acids. Germline V gene sequence: CDR1 SGHRS, CDR2 YFSETQ. The CDR3 spells CASSFGTSGGAGTDTQYF. CDR3 DNA: TGCGCCAGCAGCTTCGGGACTAGCGGGGGGGCCGGCACAGATACGCAGTATTTT.

The chain links TRBV6-5 to TRBJ2-7; 7 bases match TRBD1. Germline V gives CDR1 MNHEY, CDR2 SVGAGI. With 6 bases clipped from V and 2 bases from J, the junction kept 10 bases outside the gene matches. This CDR3 has 15 amino acids. The CDR3 loop is CASRQCGQEPYEQYF. The CDR3 coding sequence is TGTGCCAGCAGACAATGTGGACAGGAACCCTACGAGCAGTACTTC.

This chain uses TRBV5-1 with TRBJ1-3, with 7 bases lining up with TRBD1. The CDR3 totals 15 residues. Trimming cost V 4 bases and J 2 bases; bases outside gene matches: 6. In germline, CDR1 is SGHRS, CDR2 YFSETQ. Here the CDR3 DNA reads TGCGCCAGCAGCACGACAGGGTCGGCTGGAAACACCATATATTTT. Protein: CASSTTGSAGNTIYF.

V gene TRBV2 combines with J gene TRBJ1-5; the D gene is possibly TRBD1 (5 bases). The CDR3 contains 15 residues. Between the trimmed V and J ends, which lost 2 bases and 5 bases, there was a span of 13 bases. CDR1 and CDR2 (germline): SNHLY, FYNNEI. CDR3 DNA: TGTGCCAGCAGTGAACTCTCGGGGGGAGATCAGCCCCAGCATTTT. This gives the protein CASSELSGGDQPQHF.

The rearrangement joins TRBV7-9 to TRBJ2-3; 12 bases line up with TRBD2. V trimming: 3 bases; J trimming: 5 bases; junction bases outside the gene matches: 6. Germline CDR1 is SEHNR and CDR2 is FQNEAQ (reference sequence). This CDR3 spans 16 amino acids. The DNA for the CDR3 is TGTGCCAGCAGCTTGCTAGCGGGGGGGCATCAAGATACGCAGTATTTT. Amino acids: CASSLLAGGHQDTQYF.

This sequence joins TRBV5-1 and TRBJ2-5; D possibly corresponds to TRBD2 (5 bases). This CDR3 spans 14 amino acids. Germline CDR1 SGHRS, CDR2 YFSETQ. Trimming took off 5 bases at V and 1 base at J, with 12 bases between the two ends. The CDR3 reads CASRADYAQETQYF. The CDR3 bases are TGCGCCAGCAGAGCCGACTACGCCCAAGAGACCCAGTACTTC.

The genes are TRBV18 and TRBJ2-4; 14 positions agree with TRBD2. CDR1 is KGHSH, CDR2 LQKENI, per germline. The CDR3 is 16 amino acids. J lost 8 bases, V lost 3 bases, and 6 bases had no gene match. The CDR3 DNA follows: TGTGCCAGCTCACCCCCGACTAGCGGGGGGGCCGACATTCAGTACTTC. It encodes CASSPPTSGGADIQYF. Based on the CDR3 plus reference TRBV18 and TRBJ2-4, the full variable domain is NAGVMQNPRHLVRRRGQEARLRCSPMKGHSHVYWYRQLPEEGLKFMVYLQKENIIDESGMPKERFSAEFPKEGPSILRIQQVVRGDSAAYFCASSPPTSGGADIQYFGAGTRLSVL.

The gene calls are TRBV19 and TRBJ1-1; 7 bases line up with TRBD1. The CDR3 has 15 amino acids. The germline CDR1 and CDR2 sequences are LNHDA and SQIVND (reference sequence). With V trimmed by 10 bases and J by 7 bases, 18 bases remained unmatched. The DNA for the CDR3 is TGTGCCATTAGGCGGGGCGGGACAGCAAGCAGTGAAGCTTTCTTT. It specifies CAIRRGGTASSEAFF.

The chain has TRBV19 and TRBJ2-3; tentatively, D is TRBD1 (6 bases). CDR1 is LNHDA, CDR2 SQIVND, per germline (reference sequence). The CDR3 spans 10 residues. Deletions cut 6 bases from V and 13 bases from J, with 11 bases between. The CDR3: CASRVGGEYF. The CDR3 bases are TGTGCCAGTAGGGTAGGGGGAGAGTATTTT.

The chain links TRBV11-2 to TRBJ2-1, with D possibly being TRBD1 (5 bases). The germline V gene has CDR1 SGHAT and CDR2 FQNNGV. CDR3 length equals 18 residues. The ends were cut back, 1 base at V and 0 bases at J, with 16 bases in the middle. The CDR3 loop is CASSLVPPGFSSYNEQFF. CDR3 nucleotide sequence: TGTGCCAGCAGCTTAGTACCCCCAGGGTTTAGCTCCTACAATGAGCAGTTCTTC.

The chain uses TRBV9 and TRBJ1-4; D perhaps matches TRBD1 (6 bases). The CDR3 totals 15 residues. Germline V gene data show CDR1 as SGDLS and CDR2 as YYNGEE. V was trimmed by 4 bases and J by 4 bases, leaving 14 bases between them. The CDR3 DNA reads TGTGCCAGCAGCCGCACCGGGACACTTAATGAAAAACTGTTTTTT. Translation: CASSRTGTLNEKLFF.

This clone was observed a handful of times. The chain employs TRBV6-6 and TRBJ1-5, with no clear D. The CDR3 is 13 amino acids. Germline V lookup: CDR1 MNHNY, CDR2 SVGAGI (reference sequence). Trimming cost V 0 bases and J 12 bases, with 12 bases left between them. CDR3 protein: CASSYSATSHQHF. Here the CDR3 DNA reads TGTGCCAGCAGTTACTCGGCCACCTCTCACCAGCATTTT.

The chain joins TRBV5-4 to TRBJ1-1, with a possible D match to TRBD1 (5 bases). The CDR3 is made up of 13 amino acids. Per germline, CDR1 SGHNT and CDR2 YYREEE (reference sequence). Trimming stripped 0 bases from V and 4 bases from J, with 7 bases between. CDR3 loop: CASSLDRRTEAFF. CDR3 nucleotides: TGTGCCAGCAGCTTGGACAGGCGCACTGAAGCTTTCTTT.

The chain employs TRBV18 and TRBJ1-5; the D is unclear. Germline assignment: CDR1 KGHSH and CDR2 LQKENI. This CDR3 contains 16 residues. Trimming removed 4 bases from V and 0 bases from J, with 13 bases in between. The CDR3 bases are TGTGCCAGCTCACGAGAGGGAGTTCTTAGCAATCAGCCCCAGCATTTT. It specifies CASSREGVLSNQPQHF.

This chain uses TRBV5-1 with TRBJ2-2; 7 bases are a match to TRBD2. J gave up 1 base and V 5 bases, and 8 bases lay outside the gene matches. The CDR3 totals 16 residues. Germline loops: CDR1 SGHRS, CDR2 YFSETQ. The CDR3 DNA follows: TGCGCCAGCAGGCCAGCTAGCGGAGGGAACACCGGGGAGCTGTTTTTT. Translating it yields CASRPASGGNTGELFF.

J is TRBJ2-5 and V is TRBV5-1; possible D gene TRBD2, 5 bases. V was pared by 5 bases and J by 5 bases, with 19 bases between. Germline values: CDR1 SGHRS, CDR2 YFSETQ. The CDR3 contains 15 residues. The CDR3 nucleotides are TGCGCCAGCAGGCCTACGGAGCACCGAGGGGAGACCCAGTACTTC. Protein: CASRPTEHRGETQYF.

This clone was observed once. The chain has TRBV6-5 and TRBJ2-7; 7 bases fit TRBD2. Germline assignment: CDR1 MNHEY and CDR2 SVGAGI. The CDR3 consists of 12 residues. Trimming removed 8 bases from V and 5 bases from J; junction bases left unmatched: 6. Written as DNA, the CDR3 is TGTGCCAGCCGGCGGGAGAGGAACGAGCAGTACTTC. It specifies CASRRERNEQYF.

This chain uses TRBV27 with TRBJ2-1; TRBD2 aligns across 15 bases. This CDR3 region has 15 residues. V was pared by 6 bases and J by 8 bases, with 5 bases of the junction left unmatched. Germline-derived CDR1 and CDR2 are MNHEY and SMNVEV (reference sequence). CDR3 residues: CASSRGTSGRHEQFF. CDR3 DNA: TGTGCCAGCAGCCGCGGGACTAGCGGGAGGCATGAGCAGTTCTTC.

J is TRBJ2-1 and V is TRBV18; tentatively, D is TRBD2 (5 bases). Germline CDR1 KGHSH, CDR2 LQKENI. CDR3 length: 13 residues. The V gene lost 4 bases and the J gene lost 9 bases, with 13 bases spanning the gap. This CDR3 is CASSLPGKIEQFF. CDR3 sequence (DNA): TGTGCCAGCTCACTGCCCGGGAAGATTGAGCAGTTCTTC.

The chain employs TRBV5-1 and TRBJ1-1; possibly TRBD1 for D (6 bases). Looked up from germline, CDR1 is SGHRS and CDR2 is YFSETQ. The CDR3 is 13 amino acids. V lost 4 bases to trimming and J lost 5 bases, with 12 bases between them. CDR3 residues: CASSEGDGTEAFF. The CDR3 DNA reads TGCGCCAGCAGCGAGGGGGACGGGACTGAAGCTTTCTTT.

The chain carries TRBV5-6 and TRBJ2-6; 9 bases are shared with TRBD1. This CDR3 contains 16 residues. Germline-derived CDR1 and CDR2 are SGHDT and YYEEEE. The junction had 3 bases not matched to a gene; V was cut back by 4 bases and J by 1 base. CDR3 coding DNA: TGTGCCAGCAGCCCAGGGACAGGGTCTGGGGCCAACGTCCTGACTTTC. The encoded protein is CASSPGTGSGANVLTF.

The chain couples TRBV5-1 to TRBJ2-2, with TRBD2 identical over 9 bases. The CDR3 has 15 amino acids. The J segment lost 1 base and the V segment lost 4 bases, leaving 2 bases of the junction unmatched. Germline values: CDR1 SGHRS, CDR2 YFSETQ. Here the CDR3 reads CASSGGGVNTGELFF. Here the CDR3 DNA reads TGCGCCAGCAGCGGCGGGGGGGTGAACACCGGGGAGCTGTTTTTT. The full variable domain, rest sourced from reference TRBV5-1 and TRBJ2-2, is KAGVTQTPRYLIKTRGQQVTLSCSPISGHRSVSWYQQTPGQGLQFLFEYFSETQRNKGNFPGRFSGRQFSNSRSEMNVSTLELGDSALYLCASSGGGVNTGELFFGEGSRLTVL.

In the case of this clone: Other DNA sequences of this sample code for an identical CDR3. The chain joins TRBV6-4 to TRBJ2-3, with TRBD2 matching 12 bases. The CDR3 sequence is 15 residues long. V trimming: 0 bases; J trimming: 5 bases; junction bases outside the gene matches: 0. Per the germline V gene, CDR1 is MRHNA and CDR2 is SNTAGT. The CDR3: CASSDSTSGGDTQYF. Written as DNA, the CDR3 is TGTGCCAGCAGTGACTCGACTAGCGGGGGAGATACGCAGTATTTT.

The genes are TRBV30 and TRBJ1-2; D is possibly TRBD1 (5 bases). Germline V gives CDR1 GTSNPN, CDR2 SVGIG (reference sequence). There are 12 residues in the CDR3. Trimming pared 0 bases from V and 8 bases from J, leaving 10 bases between. CDR3 amino acids: CAWSVSGPGYTF. The CDR3 bases are TGTGCCTGGAGTGTTTCAGGGCCCGGCTACACCTTC.

This clone has only one observation. The rearrangement joins TRBV19 to TRBJ2-1, with 8 bases matching TRBD1. Germline V gene sequence: CDR1 LNHDA, CDR2 SQIVND (reference sequence). Unmatched junction bases numbered 13, after V lost 4 bases and J lost 8 bases. This CDR3 contains 16 residues. The CDR3 DNA reads TGTGCCAGTAGTAGAGGCGGGACAGGCGCTAGGGATGAGCAGTTCTTC. It codes for CASSRGGTGARDEQFF.

The gene calls are TRBV6-5 and TRBJ1-2, with D possibly being TRBD1 (5 bases). CDR1 and CDR2 (germline): MNHEY, SVGAGI. Trimming pared 2 bases from V and 4 bases from J, leaving 14 bases between. The CDR3 totals 15 residues. CDR3 protein: CASSYNRDFGYGYTF. CDR3 bases: TGTGCCAGCAGTTACAATCGGGACTTCGGCTATGGCTACACCTTC.

The chain is built from TRBV30 and TRBJ2-1, with 7 bases fitting TRBD1. V lost 2 bases, J lost 4 bases, and 2 bases stayed unmatched. Germline V gene lookup returns CDR1 GTSNPN and CDR2 SVGIG (reference sequence). This CDR3 has 13 residues. This CDR3 is CAWSPDRYNEQFF. The CDR3 bases are TGTGCCTGGAGTCCGGACAGGTACAATGAGCAGTTCTTC.

This chain links TRBV9 with TRBJ2-1, with D maybe TRBD2 (6 bases). Germline CDR1 reads SGDLS; CDR2 reads YYNGEE. The CDR3 length is 16 residues. V lost 0 bases to trimming and J lost 7 bases, with 17 bases between them. This CDR3 reads CASSVDSRGLGNEQFF. The CDR3 DNA sequence: TGTGCCAGCAGCGTAGACTCGCGGGGTTTAGGAAATGAGCAGTTCTTC.

The chain employs TRBV7-9 and TRBJ1-2; 11 nucleotides match TRBD1. CDR1 is SEHNR and CDR2 is FQNEAQ in the germline V gene (reference sequence). This CDR3 has 14 residues. V lost 5 bases, J lost 2 bases, and 1 base stayed unmatched. The CDR3 DNA reads as TGTGCCAGCAGCGGGACAGGGGGAAACTATGGCTACACCTTC. Its protein is CASSGTGGNYGYTF.

The chain couples TRBV7-3 to TRBJ2-3, with 11 positions matching TRBD1. Germline CDR1 reads SGHTA; CDR2 reads FQGTGA. The CDR3 extends over 15 amino acids. Unmatched junction bases numbered 3, after V lost 5 bases and J lost 2 bases. The CDR3 DNA reads as TGTGCCAGCAGCGACGGACAGGGGGCCACAGATACGCAGTATTTT. Translation: CASSDGQGATDTQYF.

The rearrangement uses TRBV29-1 and TRBJ2-1, with TRBD1 as a possible D gene (5 bases). The ends were cut back, 7 bases at V and 0 bases at J, with 10 bases in the middle. Germline values: CDR1 SQVTM, CDR2 ANQGSEA. The CDR3 is 13 residues long. The CDR3 DNA reads as TGCAGCGCCAGACAGAGCTCCTACAATGAGCAGTTCTTC. Translation gives CSARQSSYNEQFF.

This clone was counted once. The chain recombines TRBV29-1 with TRBJ2-5; D is ambiguous. Trimming pared 3 bases from V and 5 bases from J, leaving 10 bases between. The CDR3 contains 12 residues. Germline CDR1 is SQVTM and CDR2 is ANQGSEA. The CDR3 nucleotides read TGCAGCGTTGACACTTCGCGGGAGACCCAGTACTTC. As protein: CSVDTSRETQYF.